This TCR beta chain was obtained from a study of CD8 T cells in Susac syndrome. RNA, at about 0.45 to 1 ug, was reverse transcribed with random hexamers. TCRdb reprocessed the immunoSEQ multiplex PCR reads with MiXCR, giving one entry per CDR3 protein. The table shows around 56,000 distinct CDR3 sequences, with over 85% occurring only once. V was clipped by 5 bases and J by 0 bases, with 14 bases between them. The CDR3 has 16 amino acids. The clonotype originates from a human donor in good health. This chain links TRBV12-3 or TRBV12-4 with TRBJ1-3; D is possibly TRBD1 (5 bases). The sequencing sample was made of CD8+ T cells from PBMCs. For the CDR3, the DNA is TGTGCCAGCAGTCGATTGACAGAAAACTCTGGAAACACCATATATTTT. Amino acid sequence: CASSRLTENSGNTIYF.